This T cell receptor (beta chain) emerged from a study of OX40 agonist ivuxolimab in advanced cancers. Study-wide context: It was ivuxolimab, an agonistic anti-OX40 (CD134) antibody, that patients were treated with. Enrolled patients in dose escalation had cancers that were hepatocellular carcinoma, melanoma, renal cell or head and neck cancer. At approximately 83% male, the cohort had a mean age of around 56 years, ranging from roughly 20 to 80.

The germline V gene has CDR1 SGHVS and CDR2 FQNEAQ. V gave up 3 bases and J gave up 4 bases, with 7 bases separating them. This CDR3 region has 14 residues. Whole-study results and caveats: Doses of 0.1 to 3.0 mg/kg were accompanied by clonal expansion of CD4+ and CD8+ blood T cells by week 6.

This clone was counted once. Antigen unknown. TCRdb keeps only in-frame clones here, not all; method: immunoSEQ multiplex PCR. This sample has some 81,000 clones; about 86% occur once, and the top ten carry less than 2%. This specimen consisted of CD4+ or CD8+ T cells sorted from blood, obtained in a trial of the OX40 agonist ivuxolimab. This receptor was taken from an adult with an advanced solid tumor such as melanoma, head and neck, liver or kidney cancer. This sequence joins TRBV7-8 and TRBJ1-6; D is undetermined. The CDR3 region is CASSLDGYNSPLHF. CDR3 in DNA: TGTGCCAGCAGCTTGGACGGGTATAATTCACCCCTCCACTTT.